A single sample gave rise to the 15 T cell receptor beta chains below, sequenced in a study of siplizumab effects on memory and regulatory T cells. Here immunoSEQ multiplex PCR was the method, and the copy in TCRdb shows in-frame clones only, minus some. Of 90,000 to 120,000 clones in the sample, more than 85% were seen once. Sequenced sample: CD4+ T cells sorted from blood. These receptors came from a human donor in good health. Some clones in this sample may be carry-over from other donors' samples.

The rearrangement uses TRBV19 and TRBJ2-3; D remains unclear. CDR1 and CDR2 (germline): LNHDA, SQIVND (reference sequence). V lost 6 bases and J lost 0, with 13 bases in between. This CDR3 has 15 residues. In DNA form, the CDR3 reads TGTGCCAGTAGAGACCGCAGGTCGAGCACAGATACGCAGTATTTT. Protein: CASRDRRSSTDTQYF.

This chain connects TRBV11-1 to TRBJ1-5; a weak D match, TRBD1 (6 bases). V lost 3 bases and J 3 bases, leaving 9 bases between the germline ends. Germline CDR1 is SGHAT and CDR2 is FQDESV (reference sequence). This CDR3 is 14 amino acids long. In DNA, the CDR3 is TGTGCCAGCAGCTTGGGGGCAGACAATCAGCCCCAGCATTTT. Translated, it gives CASSLGADNQPQHF.

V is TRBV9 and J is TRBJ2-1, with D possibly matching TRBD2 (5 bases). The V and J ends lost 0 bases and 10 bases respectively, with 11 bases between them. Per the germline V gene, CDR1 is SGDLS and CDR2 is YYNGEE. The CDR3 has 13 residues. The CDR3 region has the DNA TGTGCCAGCAGCGTAGGGACTGACTGGGAGCAGTTCTTC. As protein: CASSVGTDWEQFF.

In DNA, the CDR3 is TGCGCCAGCAGCTCAGGACTAGCGTCGTGGCGGTACGAGCAGTACTTC. It specifies CASSSGLASWRYEQYF. J is TRBJ2-7 and V is TRBV5-1, with 9 bases lining up with TRBD2. Germline CDR1 reads SGHRS; CDR2 reads YFSETQ. V shed 3 bases, J shed 4 bases, and the junction held 11 bases outside the gene matches. The CDR3 contains 16 residues.

In nucleotides, the CDR3 is TGCGCCAGCAGCCCATTGGGACTAGCGGGAGGGGAGCGGGTGGAGCAGTTCTTC. Translating gives CASSPLGLAGGERVEQFF. The rearrangement joins TRBV5-1 to TRBJ2-1, with 16 bases fitting TRBD2. The J segment lost 10 bases and the V segment lost 4 bases, leaving 14 bases of the junction unmatched. The CDR3 consists of 18 residues. Looked up from germline, CDR1 is SGHRS and CDR2 is YFSETQ. Variable domain in full (rest from reference TRBV5-1 and TRBJ2-1): KAGVTQTPRYLIKTRGQQVTLSCSPISGHRSVSWYQQTPGQGLQFLFEYFSETQRNKGNFPGRFSGRQFSNSRSEMNVSTLELGDSALYLCASSPLGLAGGERVEQFFGPGTRLTVL.

The CDR3 DNA reads as TGTGCCAGCAGTTTATCGTACAGGGTCACAGATACGCAGTATTTT. It translates to CASSLSYRVTDTQYF. The rearrangement links TRBV27 to TRBJ2-3, with D possibly being TRBD1 (6 bases). Trimming stripped 0 bases from V and 2 bases from J, with 9 bases between. The CDR3 is made up of 15 amino acids. CDR1 and CDR2 (germline): MNHEY, SMNVEV (reference sequence).

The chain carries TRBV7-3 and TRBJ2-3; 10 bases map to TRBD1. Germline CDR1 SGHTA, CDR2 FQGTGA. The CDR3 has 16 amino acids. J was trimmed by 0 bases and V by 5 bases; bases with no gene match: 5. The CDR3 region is CASSETGGVSTDTQYF. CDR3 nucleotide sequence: TGTGCCAGCAGCGAGACAGGGGGCGTTAGCACAGATACGCAGTATTTT.

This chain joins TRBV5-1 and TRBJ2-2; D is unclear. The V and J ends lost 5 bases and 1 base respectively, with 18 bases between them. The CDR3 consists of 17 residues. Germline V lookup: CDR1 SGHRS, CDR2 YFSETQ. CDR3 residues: CASRIGVQERNTGELFF. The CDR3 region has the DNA TGCGCCAGCAGAATTGGGGTGCAGGAACGGAACACCGGGGAGCTGTTTTTT.

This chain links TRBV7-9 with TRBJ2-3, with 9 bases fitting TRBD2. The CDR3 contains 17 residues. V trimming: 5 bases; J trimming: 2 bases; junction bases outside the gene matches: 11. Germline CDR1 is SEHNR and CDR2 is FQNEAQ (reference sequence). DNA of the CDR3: TGTGCCAGCAGCCACATTTATAGCGGGAGCCTCACAGATACGCAGTATTTT. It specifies CASSHIYSGSLTDTQYF.

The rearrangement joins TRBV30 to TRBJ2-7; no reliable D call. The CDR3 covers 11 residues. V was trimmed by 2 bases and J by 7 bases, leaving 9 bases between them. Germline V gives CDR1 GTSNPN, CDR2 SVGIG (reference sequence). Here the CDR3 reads CAWSSRREQYF. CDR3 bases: TGTGCCTGGAGTAGTAGGAGAGAGCAGTACTTC.

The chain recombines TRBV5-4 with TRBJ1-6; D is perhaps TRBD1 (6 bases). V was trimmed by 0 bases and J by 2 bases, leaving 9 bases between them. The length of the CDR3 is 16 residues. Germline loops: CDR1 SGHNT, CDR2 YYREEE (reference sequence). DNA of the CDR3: TGTGCCAGCAGCTTGGCCAGGGGCGCCTATAATTCACCCCTCCACTTT. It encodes CASSLARGAYNSPLHF.

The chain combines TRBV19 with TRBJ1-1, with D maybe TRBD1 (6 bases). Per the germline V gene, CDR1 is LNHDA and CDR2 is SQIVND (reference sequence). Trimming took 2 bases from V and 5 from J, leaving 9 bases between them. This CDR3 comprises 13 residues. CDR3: CASSIQGTTEAFF. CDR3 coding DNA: TGTGCCAGTAGTATACAGGGGACTACTGAAGCTTTCTTT.

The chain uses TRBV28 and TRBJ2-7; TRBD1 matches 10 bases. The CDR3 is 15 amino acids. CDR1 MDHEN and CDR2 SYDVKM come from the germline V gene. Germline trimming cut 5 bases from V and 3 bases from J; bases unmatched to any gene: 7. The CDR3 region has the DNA TGTGCCAGCAGTGCCAGGACAGGGGGGATCTACGAGCAGTACTTC. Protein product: CASSARTGGIYEQYF.

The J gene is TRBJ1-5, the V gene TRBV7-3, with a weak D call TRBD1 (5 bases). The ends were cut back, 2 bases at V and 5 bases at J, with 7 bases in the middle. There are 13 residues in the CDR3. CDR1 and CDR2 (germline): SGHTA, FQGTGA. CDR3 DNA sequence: TGTGCCAGCAGCTTAGACAGTTATCAGCCCCAGCATTTT. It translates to CASSLDSYQPQHF.

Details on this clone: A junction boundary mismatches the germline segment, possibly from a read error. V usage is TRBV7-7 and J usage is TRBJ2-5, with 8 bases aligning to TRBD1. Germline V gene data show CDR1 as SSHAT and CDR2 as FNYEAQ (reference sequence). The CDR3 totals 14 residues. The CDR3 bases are TGTGCTAGCAAGGAGGGGACAGGAAAAGAGACCCAGTACTTC. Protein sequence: CASKEGTGKETQYF.